The clone carrying this T cell receptor (beta chain) was seen a handful of times. At one of its ends the junction is not consistent with the germline gene, which may arise from a read error. No patient had received any treatment before thyroid surgery. This specimen belongs to a study of metastatic and nonmetastatic thyroid tumors. At the level of the study: For malignant and benign thyroid patients, tumor or nodule tissue and blood were the sources whose repertoires were compared.

Germline values: CDR1 MNHNS, CDR2 SASEGT. There are 15 residues in the CDR3. With MiXCR, TCRdb reprocessed the PCR reads. The table records 30,000 to 40,000 clones, roughly 19% of them present only once. This chain joins TRBV6-1 and TRBJ1-5; D is ambiguous. Sequenced: blood. This TCR was sampled from a female donor with papillary thyroid cancer or a benign thyroid nodule (not recorded which). Some clones in this sample may be carry-over from other donors' samples. The CDR3 loop reads CASSTTVYSNHPQHF. CDR3 bases: TGCGCCAGCAGTACCACAGTGTATAGCAATCATCCCCAGCATTTT.